This TCR beta chain stems from a study of patients with pleural tuberculosis. This clonotype has ten or more counts. MiXCR, applied by TCRdb to the reads, yields one record per CDR3 protein. The repertoire consists of about 30,000 distinct CDR3 sequences, with over 15% occurring once and the leading ten covering 3.5%. Trimming cost V 5 bases and J 4 bases, with 17 bases left between them. The CDR3 is made up of 15 amino acids. Germline assignment: CDR1 MNHNS and CDR2 SASEGT. The sample comprised peripheral blood. The chain has TRBV6-1 and TRBJ1-2; D call uncertain. The receptor's source is a human donor with pleural tuberculosis. In nucleotides, the CDR3 is TGTGCCAGCAGTATGGGGAGCGCGATAACCTATGGCTACACCTTC. This sequence encodes CASSMGSAITYGYTF.